This T cell receptor beta chain was sequenced in a study of T cell changes during pregnancy in multiple sclerosis (dated by TCRdb to the late 2010s). With respect to the entire study: Changes in the T cell repertoire over the course of pregnancy were examined in this study in women with multiple sclerosis.

On this clone: The antigen this receptor binds is unknown. Qualities for individual bases were not recorded, and no much larger clone is one base off.

Libraries were constructed by the immunoSEQ multiplex PCR assay. This is the immuneACCESS table as TCRdb keeps it, with only in-frame sequences that have V and J called. A part of the clones is gone; compared with another copy, unresolved V genes explain less than half, and the rest is unexplained. This sample gives about 38,000 clones in total; around nine tenths of them show up just once. The top ten clones comprise about 0.4% of the sample. Between the V and J ends, shortened by 8 bases and 0 bases respectively, the junction contains 16 bases. The CDR3 runs 15 residues from the cysteine to the phenylalanine. Only the CDR3 DNA is retained, 45 bases long and in frame from the first base. CDR1 and CDR2, per the germline V gene, are MDHEN and SYDVKM.

This receptor chain uses TRBV28 and TRBJ1-1, with a weak D call of TRBD1 (6 bases match). The receptor's source is a female donor in good health, enrolled as a control in a pregnancy study. Material: CD4+ T cells from peripheral blood mononuclear cells, obtained after pregnancy. The DNA sequence is as follows: TGTGCCAGCCCTCGTATGGGGGCCATGAACACTGAAGCTTTCTTT. Its protein product is CASPRMGAMNTEAFF.